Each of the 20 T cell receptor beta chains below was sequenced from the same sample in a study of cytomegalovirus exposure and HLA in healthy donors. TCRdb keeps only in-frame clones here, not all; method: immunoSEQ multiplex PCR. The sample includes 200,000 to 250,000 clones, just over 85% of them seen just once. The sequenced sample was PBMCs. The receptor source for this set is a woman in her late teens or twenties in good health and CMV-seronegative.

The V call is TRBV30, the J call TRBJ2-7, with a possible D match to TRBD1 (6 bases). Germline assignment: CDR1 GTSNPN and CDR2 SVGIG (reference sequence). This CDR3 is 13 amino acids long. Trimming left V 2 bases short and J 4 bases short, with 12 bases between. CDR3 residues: CAWSLNRDYEQYF. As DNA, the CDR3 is TGTGCCTGGAGTCTAAACAGGGATTACGAGCAGTACTTC.

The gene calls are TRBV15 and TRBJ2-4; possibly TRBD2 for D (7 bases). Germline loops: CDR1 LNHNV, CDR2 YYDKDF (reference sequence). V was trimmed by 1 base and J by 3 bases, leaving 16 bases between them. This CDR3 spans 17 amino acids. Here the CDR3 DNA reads TGTGCCACCAGCAGAGGCAGGGGAGGGTTTTACAAAAACATTCAGTACTTC. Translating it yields CATSRGRGGFYKNIQYF.

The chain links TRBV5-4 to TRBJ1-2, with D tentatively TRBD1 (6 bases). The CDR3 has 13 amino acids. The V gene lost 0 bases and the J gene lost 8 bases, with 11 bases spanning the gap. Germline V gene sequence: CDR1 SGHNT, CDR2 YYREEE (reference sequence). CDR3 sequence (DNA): TGTGCCAGCAGCTTGGCAGGGGAGAAAGGCTACACCTTC. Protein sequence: CASSLAGEKGYTF.

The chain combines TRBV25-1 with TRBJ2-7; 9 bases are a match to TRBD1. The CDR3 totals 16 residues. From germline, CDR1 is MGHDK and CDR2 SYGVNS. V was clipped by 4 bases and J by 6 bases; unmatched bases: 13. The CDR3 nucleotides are TGTGCCAGCAGTGTCCACCCCACGGGACAGGGAGGCGAGCAGTACTTC. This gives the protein CASSVHPTGQGGEQYF.

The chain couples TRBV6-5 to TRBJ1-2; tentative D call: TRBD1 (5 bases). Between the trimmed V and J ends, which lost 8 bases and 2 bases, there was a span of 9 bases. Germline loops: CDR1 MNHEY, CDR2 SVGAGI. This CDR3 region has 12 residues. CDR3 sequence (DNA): TGTGCCAGCGGGCGGGGGAACTATGGCTACACCTTC. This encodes CASGRGNYGYTF.

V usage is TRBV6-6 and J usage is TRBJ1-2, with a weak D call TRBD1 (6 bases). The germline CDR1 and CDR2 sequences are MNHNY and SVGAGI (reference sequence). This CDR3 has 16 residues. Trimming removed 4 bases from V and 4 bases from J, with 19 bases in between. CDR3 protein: CASSSRTVLRVYGYTF. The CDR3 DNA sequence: TGTGCCAGCAGTTCTCGGACAGTCCTGCGTGTCTATGGCTACACCTTC.

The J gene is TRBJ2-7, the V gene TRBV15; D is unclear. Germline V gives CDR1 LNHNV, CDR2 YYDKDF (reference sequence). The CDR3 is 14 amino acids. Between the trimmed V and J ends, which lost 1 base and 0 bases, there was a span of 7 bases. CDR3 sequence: CATSRGGTSYEQYF. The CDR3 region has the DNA TGTGCCACCAGCAGAGGTGGCACCTCCTACGAGCAGTACTTC.

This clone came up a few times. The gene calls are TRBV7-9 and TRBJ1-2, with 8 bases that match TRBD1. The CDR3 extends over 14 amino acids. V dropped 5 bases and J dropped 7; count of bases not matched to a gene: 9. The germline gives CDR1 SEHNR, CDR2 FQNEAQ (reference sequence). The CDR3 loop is CASSLQDRVAGYTF. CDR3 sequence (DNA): TGTGCCAGCAGCCTCCAGGACAGGGTCGCTGGCTACACCTTC. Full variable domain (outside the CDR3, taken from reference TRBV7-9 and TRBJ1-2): DTGVSQNPRHKITKRGQNVTFRCDPISEHNRLYWYRQTLGQGPEFLTYFQNEAQLEKSRLLSDRFSAERPKGSFSTLEIQRTEQGDSAMYLCASSLQDRVAGYTFGSGTRLTVV.

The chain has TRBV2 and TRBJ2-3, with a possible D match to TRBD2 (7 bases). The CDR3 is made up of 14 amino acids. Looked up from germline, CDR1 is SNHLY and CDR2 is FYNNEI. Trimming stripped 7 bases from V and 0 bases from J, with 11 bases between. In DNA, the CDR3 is TGTGCCAGCATCGGGGGGCCCAGCACAGATACGCAGTATTTT. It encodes CASIGGPSTDTQYF.

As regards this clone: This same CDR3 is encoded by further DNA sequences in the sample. CDR3 nucleotides: TGTGCCAGCAGTTTCGGGACTAGCGGGAGTAATGAGCAGTTCTTC. Translation: CASSFGTSGSNEQFF. The chain recombines TRBV27 with TRBJ2-1, with 14 nucleotides matching TRBD2. J lost 7 bases, V lost 3 bases, and 2 bases had no gene match. CDR1 is MNHEY, CDR2 SMNVEV, per germline (reference sequence). The CDR3 spans 15 residues.

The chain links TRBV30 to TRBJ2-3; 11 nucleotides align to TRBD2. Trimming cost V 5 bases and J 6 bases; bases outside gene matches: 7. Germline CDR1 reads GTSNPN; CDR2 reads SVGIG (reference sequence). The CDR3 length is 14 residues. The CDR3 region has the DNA TGTGCCTGGGGTAGCGGGAGGGCCTCGGATACGCAGTATTTT. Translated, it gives CAWGSGRASDTQYF. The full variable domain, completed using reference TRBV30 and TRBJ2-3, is SQTIHQWPATLVQPVGSPLSLECTVEGTSNPNLYWYRQAAGRGLQLLFYSVGIGQISSEVPQNLSASRPQDRQFILSSKKLLLSDSGFYLCAWGSGRASDTQYFGPGTRLTVL.

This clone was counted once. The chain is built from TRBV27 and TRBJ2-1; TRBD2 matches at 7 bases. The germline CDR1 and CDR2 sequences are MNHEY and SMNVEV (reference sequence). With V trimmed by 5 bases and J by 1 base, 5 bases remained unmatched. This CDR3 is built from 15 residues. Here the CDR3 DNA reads TGTGCCAGCAGTCTGAGCGGGAATTCCTACAATGAGCAGTTCTTC. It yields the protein CASSLSGNSYNEQFF.

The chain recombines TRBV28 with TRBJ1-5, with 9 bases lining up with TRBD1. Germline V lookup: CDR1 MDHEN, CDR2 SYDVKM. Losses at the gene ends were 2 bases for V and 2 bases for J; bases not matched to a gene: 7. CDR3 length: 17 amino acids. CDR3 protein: CASSLHRGLSGNQPQHF. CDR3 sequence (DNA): TGTGCCAGCAGTTTACACAGGGGGCTTAGTGGCAATCAGCCCCAGCATTTT.

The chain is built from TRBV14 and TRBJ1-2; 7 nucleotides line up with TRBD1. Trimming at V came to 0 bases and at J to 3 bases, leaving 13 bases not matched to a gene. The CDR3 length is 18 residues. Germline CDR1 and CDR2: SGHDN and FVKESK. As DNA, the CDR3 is TGTGCCAGCAGCCAAGATCCCCTCGACAGGGTTAGGGACTATGGCTACACCTTC. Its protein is CASSQDPLDRVRDYGYTF.

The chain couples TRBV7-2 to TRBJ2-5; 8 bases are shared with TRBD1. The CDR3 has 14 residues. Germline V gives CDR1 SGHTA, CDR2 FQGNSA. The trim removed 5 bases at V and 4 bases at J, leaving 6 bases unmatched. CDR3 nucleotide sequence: TGTGCCAGCAGCACCCGGACAGGGCGAGAGACCCAGTACTTC. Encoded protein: CASSTRTGRETQYF.

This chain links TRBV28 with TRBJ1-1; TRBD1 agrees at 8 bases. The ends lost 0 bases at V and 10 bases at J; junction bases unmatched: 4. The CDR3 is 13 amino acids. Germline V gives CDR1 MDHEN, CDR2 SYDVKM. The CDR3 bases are TGTGCCAGCAGTTTATGGACAGGGGCGGTAGCTTTCTTT. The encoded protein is CASSLWTGAVAFF.

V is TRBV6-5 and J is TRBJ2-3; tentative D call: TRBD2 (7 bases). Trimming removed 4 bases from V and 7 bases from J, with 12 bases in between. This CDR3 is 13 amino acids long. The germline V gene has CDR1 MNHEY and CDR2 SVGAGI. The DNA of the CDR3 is TGTGCCAGCAGTTCCCTGGGGGGGCATACGCAGTATTTT. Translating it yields CASSSLGGHTQYF.

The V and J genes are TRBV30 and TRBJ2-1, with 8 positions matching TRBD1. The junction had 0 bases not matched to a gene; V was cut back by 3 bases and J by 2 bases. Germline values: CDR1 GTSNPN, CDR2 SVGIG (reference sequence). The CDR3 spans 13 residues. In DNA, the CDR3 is TGTGCCTGGAGCAGGGGGCCCTACAATGAGCAGTTCTTC. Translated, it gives CAWSRGPYNEQFF. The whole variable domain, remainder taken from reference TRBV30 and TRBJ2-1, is SQTIHQWPATLVQPVGSPLSLECTVEGTSNPNLYWYRQAAGRGLQLLFYSVGIGQISSEVPQNLSASRPQDRQFILSSKKLLLSDSGFYLCAWSRGPYNEQFFGPGTRLTVL.

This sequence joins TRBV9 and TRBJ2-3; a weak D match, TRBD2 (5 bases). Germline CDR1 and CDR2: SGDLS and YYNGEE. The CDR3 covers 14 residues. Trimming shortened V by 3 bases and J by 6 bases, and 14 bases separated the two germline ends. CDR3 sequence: CASSADPRGDTQYF. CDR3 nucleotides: TGTGCCAGCAGCGCTGACCCACGGGGTGATACGCAGTATTTT.

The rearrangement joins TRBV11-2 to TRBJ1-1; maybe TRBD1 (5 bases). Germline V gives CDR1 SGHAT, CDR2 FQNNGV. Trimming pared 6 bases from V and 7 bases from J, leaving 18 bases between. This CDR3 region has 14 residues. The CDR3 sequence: CASSQDRDSNEAFF. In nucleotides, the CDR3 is TGTGCCAGCAGTCAGGACCGGGACTCTAATGAAGCTTTCTTT.